Below are 7 T cell receptor beta chains sequenced from a single sample in a study of siplizumab effects on memory and regulatory T cells. Produced via immunoSEQ multiplex PCR; TCRdb's table is partial and in-frame only. Among 100,000 or so clones listed, just over 90% were seen once. The sample was CD4+ T cells sorted from blood. The receptors here all came from a human donor in good health.

The V and J genes are TRBV6-4 and TRBJ2-3, with TRBD1 matching 8 bases. CDR1 is MRHNA and CDR2 is SNTAGT in the germline V gene. V gave up 5 bases and J gave up 0 bases; unmatched junction bases: 7. There are 16 residues in the CDR3. CDR3 DNA: TGTGCCAGCAGTCTATCATGGACAGGGAGCACAGATACGCAGTATTTT. This gives the protein CASSLSWTGSTDTQYF.

The rearrangement uses TRBV5-1 and TRBJ2-5; TRBD2 aligns across 7 bases. J gave up 2 bases and V 7 bases, and 2 bases lay outside the gene matches. This CDR3 spans 12 amino acids. Germline V CDR1 and CDR2: SGHRS, YFSETQ. CDR3 sequence reads: CASGRGQETQYF. DNA of the CDR3: TGCGCCAGCGGGCGGGGGCAAGAGACCCAGTACTTC.

The rearrangement uses TRBV14 and TRBJ2-1; 9 positions match TRBD2. Germline V gene lookup returns CDR1 SGHDN and CDR2 FVKESK. CDR3 length: 21 residues. After removal of 0 bases from V and 4 bases from J, the junction contained 19 bases not matched to a gene. Here the CDR3 reads CASSQELGDTLSGRPYNEQFF. Written as DNA, the CDR3 is TGTGCCAGCAGCCAAGAGTTAGGGGACACTCTAAGCGGGAGGCCATACAATGAGCAGTTCTTC.

The chain combines TRBV6-5 with TRBJ2-7; D could derive from TRBD1 or TRBD2 (5 bases each). The length of the CDR3 is 13 residues. The V and J ends lost 6 bases and 4 bases respectively, with 13 bases between them. The V gene's germline CDR1 is MNHEY and CDR2 SVGAGI. CDR3 loop: CASRGDPGYEQYF. The CDR3 DNA follows: TGTGCCAGCAGAGGGGACCCCGGGTACGAGCAGTACTTC.

In DNA form, the CDR3 reads TGTGCCACCAGCAGAGATCCCATCTACGAGCAGTACTTC. Amino acid sequence: CATSRDPIYEQYF. The chain combines TRBV15 with TRBJ2-7, with D uncertain. The CDR3 is made up of 13 amino acids. Germline V gene lookup returns CDR1 LNHNV and CDR2 YYDKDF (reference sequence). V was pared by 0 bases and J by 3 bases, with 6 bases between. Full variable domain (remainder filled in from reference TRBV15 and TRBJ2-7): DAMVIQNPRYQVTQFGKPVTLSCSQTLNHNVMYWYQQKSSQAPKLLFHYYDKDFNNEADTPDNFQSRRPNTSFCFLDIRSPGLGDTAMYLCATSRDPIYEQYFGPGTRLTVT.

The chain employs TRBV6-1 and TRBJ1-5; possible D gene TRBD1, 6 bases. CDR3 length equals 15 residues. Per germline, CDR1 MNHNS and CDR2 SASEGT. The V gene lost 5 bases and the J gene lost 3 bases, with 14 bases spanning the gap. The CDR3 loop reads CASSSQTGHNQPQHF. DNA for the CDR3: TGTGCCAGCAGTTCTCAGACAGGCCACAATCAGCCCCAGCATTTT.

The chain joins TRBV10-3 to TRBJ2-1; maybe TRBD2 (6 bases). Germline values: CDR1 ENHRY, CDR2 SYGVKD. The CDR3 extends over 15 amino acids. With 6 bases removed from V and 8 bases from J, the gap between germline ends came to 20 bases. Here the CDR3 reads CAISGTRLGTDEQFF. In DNA, the CDR3 is TGTGCCATCAGCGGTACTAGACTAGGAACCGATGAGCAGTTCTTC.